This T cell receptor beta chain was found in a study of lymphopenia after photon versus proton radiotherapy. Germline loops: CDR1 SGHAT, CDR2 FQNNGV. This CDR3 has 15 amino acids. V was shortened by 5 bases and J by 0 bases, with 10 bases between the two germline ends. Worth noting for this clone: The antigen is not known.

Profiling relied on immunoSEQ multiplex PCR, and the TCRdb table lists in-frame clones only, not all of them. Of more than 25,000 clones in the sample, roughly 86% were seen once. Study-level results: Under photons, naive T cells and diversity fell while effector/memory populations rose. Larger post-nadir TCR diversity loss correlated inversely with survival in deceased patients. After lymphocyte nadir, photon-treated repertoires showed oligoclonal expansion, especially CD8+ Temra.

This clonotype was obtained from a woman aged 60-70 years with cholangiocarcinoma. Some clones in this sample may be carry-over from other donors' samples. This specimen consisted of peripheral blood, obtained from a patient treated with proton-based radiotherapy. This chain links TRBV11-2 with TRBJ1-4; D is unresolved. CDR3 coding DNA: TGTGCCAGCAGCCTCGATGGGACAACTAATGAAAAACTGTTTTTT. It yields the protein CASSLDGTTNEKLFF.